The present entry profiles one TCR beta chain with its context. This clonotype appeared many times. No antigen is known for it. No quality values exist for individual bases; no much larger clone is one base distant. This record comes from a study of T cells in Graves' hyperthyroidism and ophthalmopathy (dated by TCRdb to between 2017 and 2020). Regarding the research as a whole: Peripheral blood samples were taken at initial diagnosis, before any treatment was given. According to the paper, TCR Vbeta CDR3 sequencing was carried out on 135 peripheral blood samples, which came from under 50 ophthalmopathy, around 74 hyperthyroidism and roughly 17 progressor patients. To identify TCR V-J signatures that set the groups apart, the researchers used a discovery cohort of 100 patients, made up of around 42 with Graves' ophthalmopathy and 57 with stable Graves' hyperthyroidism. Following sampling, methimazole starting at 30 mg daily was given to hyperthyroidism patients, and high-dose intravenous methylprednisolone was given to ophthalmopathy patients. In several Graves' hyperthyroidism patients, the study also compared T-cell repertoires from thyroid tissue with T-cell repertoires from blood. Whether ophthalmopathy could be predicted prospectively was tested in an independent validation cohort made up of fewer than 20 hyperthyroidism patients plus 17 patients who later progressed to ophthalmopathy. For training and testing, the 100 or so patients in the discovery cohort were randomly divided in a 7:3 ratio.

Amplification of TCR beta CDR3 regions was carried out from RNA transcripts. The first round of RT-PCR for the TCR CDR3 was performed with the HTBI primer set and the Qiagen OneStep RT-PCR kit. The libraries were constructed in a second round of multiplex PCR and then size-selected and purified. Paired-end sequencing of the libraries was performed with 100 bp reads on an Illumina HiSeq2000. In the source study's methods: Raw data were processed with SOAPnuke, discarding reads with adapters, uncalled bases, mean Phred below 15, or no exact constant-primer or identifier match. High-quality paired reads were merged with COPE v1.2.5, and unique nucleotide sequences were defined as clonotypes. MiTCR v1.1 was used to align the clonotypes against IMGT TRBV, TRBD and TRBJ reference segments. Analysis was restricted to V-J combinations with a frequency above 0.0001, which covered approximately 99% of repertoires. The TCS score was defined as F50 (clonal expansion) divided by E x V (chaos), with BLOSUM62-based TCRdist calculated between CDR3 peptides within each V-J. Welch's t-statistics and random forest reduced several hundred V-J features to 10 to 15, which were used in a naive Bayes classifier (R e1071). The raw public reads went through TCRdb reprocessing: fastp at Q25, MiXCR clone calling, in-frame beta chains kept. Each record represents a unique CDR3 protein, reported with the most common genes and DNA among its rows. Here the V and J calls rest on TCRdb's processing, not on the authors' analysis. The sample table lists 400,000 to 600,000 distinct CDR3 sequences, about a fifth of them with a count of one. About a quarter of the sample is taken by the ten largest.

Stable Graves' hyperthyroidism was defined as no progression to ophthalmopathy during 18 months of follow-up. Hyperthyroidism patients were newly diagnosed, had a disease duration of under 2 months, and were aged 18 to 65 years. Any patient with an uncontrolled infection, another autoimmune disease, pregnancy or lactation was excluded. Diagnoses were established on the basis of clinical symptoms, serum thyroxine and TRAb, thyroid ultrasound, and orbital computed tomography. Ficoll-Paque density gradient centrifugation was used to isolate PBMCs from approximately 10 ml of fresh peripheral blood. Total RNA was extracted with Trizol reagent, and quality was checked on an Agilent 2100 Bioanalyzer. Study-wide findings and limitations: In validation, the model predicted progression to ophthalmopathy with roughly 70% sensitivity and 72.22% specificity, a median of 6.5 months before onset. In cross-validation, a model built on a 13 V-J signature told ophthalmopathy apart from stable hyperthyroidism with over 85% sensitivity and about 81% specificity, and in testing the same model reached 80%/75%. Most expanded thyroid clonotypes (frequency above 0.001) were also detected in blood, suggesting blood repertoires may reflect thyroid immune responses. No statistical method was used to set the sample size in advance, and investigators knew the group allocation.

Sequencing input: blood. The clonotype comes from a man in his late teens or twenties with Graves' hyperthyroidism.

Read as DNA, the sequence is TGCAGTGCTAGTCCCGGGACAGCCCAGCCCCAGCATTTT. This sequence encodes CSASPGTAQPQHF. Rearrangement joined TRBV20-1 to TRBJ1-5; the central 7 bases match TRBD1. CDR1 and CDR2, per the germline V gene (reference sequence), are DFQATT and SNEGSKA. Including the terminal cysteine and phenylalanine, the CDR3 comprises 13 residues. Only the CDR3 portion is preserved as DNA: 39 bases, with reading frame beginning at the first base. Trimming takes 3 bases off V and 7 bases off J; junction bases not matched to a gene: 6.